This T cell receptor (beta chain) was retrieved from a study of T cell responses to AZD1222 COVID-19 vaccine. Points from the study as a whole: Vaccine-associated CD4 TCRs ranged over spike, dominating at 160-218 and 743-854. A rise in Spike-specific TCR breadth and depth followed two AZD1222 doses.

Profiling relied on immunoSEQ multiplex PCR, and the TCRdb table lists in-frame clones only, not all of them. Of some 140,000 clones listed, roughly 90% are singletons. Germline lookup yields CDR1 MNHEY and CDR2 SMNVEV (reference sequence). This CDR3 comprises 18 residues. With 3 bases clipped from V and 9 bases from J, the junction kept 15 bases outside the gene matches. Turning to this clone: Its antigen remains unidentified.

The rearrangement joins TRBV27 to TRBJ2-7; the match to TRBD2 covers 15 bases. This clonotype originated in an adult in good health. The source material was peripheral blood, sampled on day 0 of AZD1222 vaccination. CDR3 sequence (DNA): TGTGCCAGCAGTTTCCGCCGGACTAGCGGGAGGGTCGGTTTGGGGCAGTACTTC. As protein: CASSFRRTSGRVGLGQYF.